These 25 T cell receptor beta chains came from one sample sequenced in a study of OX40 agonist ivuxolimab in advanced cancers. The method was immunoSEQ multiplex PCR; TCRdb's version includes in-frame clones alone and lacks a portion of them. The sample contains under 80,000 clones, 85% to 95% of which appear only once. The input for sequencing was CD4+ or CD8+ T cells sorted from blood, taken in a trial of the OX40 agonist ivuxolimab. The source of these receptors is an adult with an advanced solid tumor such as melanoma, head and neck, liver or kidney cancer.

The rearrangement links TRBV7-2 to TRBJ1-2; D not certain. Germline assignment: CDR1 SGHTA and CDR2 FQGNSA. V was shortened by 3 bases and J by 3 bases, with 8 bases between the two germline ends. There are 13 residues in the CDR3. The CDR3 protein is CASSFAVDYGYTF. As DNA, the CDR3 is TGTGCCAGCAGCTTCGCAGTCGACTATGGCTACACCTTC.

This chain joins TRBV18 and TRBJ1-6, with D possibly matching TRBD1 (6 bases). CDR1 and CDR2 (germline): KGHSH, LQKENI. There are 16 residues in the CDR3. V was trimmed by 1 base and J by 9 bases, leaving 16 bases between them. This CDR3 is CASSPRGLQGGSPLHF. CDR3 bases: TGTGCCAGCTCACCACGGGGTTTACAGGGTGGTTCACCCCTCCACTTT.

A single count supports this clone. The V and J genes are TRBV27 and TRBJ1-1, with D maybe TRBD1 (5 bases). The CDR3 is made up of 16 amino acids. V was shortened by 0 bases and J by 4 bases, with 15 bases between the two germline ends. Germline values: CDR1 MNHEY, CDR2 SMNVEV (reference sequence). CDR3 amino acids: CASSLSRRGKGTEAFF. CDR3 nucleotides: TGTGCCAGCAGTTTATCGAGAAGGGGTAAAGGCACTGAAGCTTTCTTT.

This chain uses TRBV5-1 with TRBJ1-5; TRBD1 matches at 11 bases. CDR1 and CDR2 (germline): SGHRS, YFSETQ. Losses at the gene ends were 2 bases for V and 0 bases for J; bases not matched to a gene: 1. This CDR3 spans 16 amino acids. The CDR3 DNA reads as TGCGCCAGCAGCTTTGGGACAGGGGGTAGCAATCAGCCCCAGCATTTT. Its translation is CASSFGTGGSNQPQHF.

The chain has TRBV30 and TRBJ2-7, with no clear D. Germline V CDR1 and CDR2: GTSNPN, SVGIG (reference sequence). This CDR3 is built from 13 residues. V lost 1 base and J 0 bases, leaving 7 bases between the germline ends. The CDR3, as DNA: TGTGCCTGGAGTGCGCGGTACTCCTACGAGCAGTACTTC. This sequence encodes CAWSARYSYEQYF. Variable domain in full (rest from reference TRBV30 and TRBJ2-7): SQTIHQWPATLVQPVGSPLSLECTVEGTSNPNLYWYRQAAGRGLQLLFYSVGIGQISSEVPQNLSASRPQDRQFILSSKKLLLSDSGFYLCAWSARYSYEQYFGPGTRLTVT.

The J gene is TRBJ1-5, the V gene TRBV19; D gene ambiguous. V lost 6 bases and J 6 bases, leaving 12 bases between the germline ends. Germline V gives CDR1 LNHDA, CDR2 SQIVND (reference sequence). This CDR3 has 13 amino acids. Written as DNA, the CDR3 is TGTGCCAGTAGCGCCGTTGGGAGTCAGCCCCAGCATTTT. Translated, it gives CASSAVGSQPQHF.

J is TRBJ2-1 and V is TRBV19; no reliable D call. This CDR3 comprises 13 residues. Germline V gene sequence: CDR1 LNHDA, CDR2 SQIVND (reference sequence). V was shortened by 5 bases and J by 3 bases, with 8 bases between the two germline ends. CDR3 bases: TGTGCCAGTAGTTGGTCGATCTACAATGAGCAGTTCTTC. It encodes CASSWSIYNEQFF.

The gene calls are TRBV5-1 and TRBJ2-1, with no clear D. Germline V gene lookup returns CDR1 SGHRS and CDR2 YFSETQ. Trimming removed 0 bases from V and 0 bases from J, with 10 bases in between. CDR3 length: 16 amino acids. The CDR3 bases are TGCGCCAGCAGCTTGGATTCAGTGAGCTCCTACAATGAGCAGTTCTTC. Encoded protein: CASSLDSVSSYNEQFF.

This clone was recorded only once. J is TRBJ1-6 and V is TRBV10-2; no clear D gene. The CDR3 spans 16 residues. Germline loops: CDR1 WSHSY, CDR2 SAAADI. The V end lost 7 bases, the J end lost 0 bases, and 13 bases lay between the germline ends. The CDR3 region is CASTMSGSSYNSPLHF. Here the CDR3 DNA reads TGCGCCAGCACGATGAGTGGGAGCTCCTATAATTCACCCCTCCACTTT.

The chain links TRBV6-5 to TRBJ2-7; TRBD2 aligns across 8 bases. The CDR3 extends over 13 amino acids. Germline V CDR1 and CDR2: MNHEY, SVGAGI. Losses at the gene ends were 8 bases for V and 2 bases for J; bases not matched to a gene: 5. DNA for the CDR3: TGTGCCAGCTCAGCGGGGGAGACCTACGAGCAGTACTTC. Residues: CASSAGETYEQYF.

This chain links TRBV6-5 with TRBJ1-2; no firm D call. V was pared by 2 bases and J by 4 bases, with 8 bases between. CDR1 MNHEY and CDR2 SVGAGI come from the germline V gene. The CDR3 spans 13 residues. CDR3 coding DNA: TGTGCCAGCAGTTACAGCGGAGCCTATGGCTACACCTTC. Translation gives CASSYSGAYGYTF.

This chain uses TRBV2 with TRBJ1-2; D is uncertain. CDR3 size: 13 residues. V gave up 3 bases and J gave up 4 bases, with 9 bases separating them. Germline V gives CDR1 SNHLY, CDR2 FYNNEI. CDR3 in amino acids: CASSEGGRYGYTF. CDR3 coding DNA: TGTGCCAGCAGTGAGGGAGGGCGCTATGGCTACACCTTC. The whole variable domain, filled in from reference TRBV2 and TRBJ1-2, reads EPEVTQTPSHQVTQMGQEVILRCVPISNHLYFYWYRQILGQKVEFLVSFYNNEISEKSEIFDDQFSVERPDGSNFTLKIRSTKLEDSAMYFCASSEGGRYGYTFGSGTRLTVV.

This sequence joins TRBV10-1 and TRBJ1-6; tentative D call: TRBD1 (6 bases). This CDR3 is 15 amino acids long. Germline-derived CDR1 and CDR2 are WNHNN and SYGVQD (reference sequence). V lost 2 bases and J lost 4, with 9 bases in between. The CDR3 DNA sequence: TGCGCCAGCAGTGAGGGACAGCTTTATAATTCACCCCTCCACTTT. Protein product: CASSEGQLYNSPLHF.

V gene TRBV5-6 combines with J gene TRBJ2-7; D may be TRBD1 (6 bases). The length of the CDR3 is 14 residues. The V and J ends lost 2 bases and 2 bases respectively, with 11 bases between them. CDR1 and CDR2 (germline): SGHDT, YYEEEE. The CDR3, as DNA: TGTGCCAGCAGCTTAATGCCAGGGGCCTACGAGCAGTACTTC. Translation gives CASSLMPGAYEQYF.

The chain recombines TRBV6-5 with TRBJ1-4; D unclear. This CDR3 is built from 14 residues. V lost 3 bases and J lost 6, with 11 bases in between. Germline V lookup: CDR1 MNHEY, CDR2 SVGAGI. CDR3 nucleotides: TGTGCCAGCAGTTATTGGCCCCGGGATGAAAAACTGTTTTTT. Translating gives CASSYWPRDEKLFF.

The rearrangement uses TRBV30 and TRBJ2-5; 11 bases map to TRBD2. Germline values: CDR1 GTSNPN, CDR2 SVGIG (reference sequence). V dropped 2 bases and J dropped 4; count of bases not matched to a gene: 0. This CDR3 is 13 amino acids long. Written as DNA, the CDR3 is TGTGCCTGGAGTCTAGCGGGAGGAGAGACCCAGTACTTC. Translated: CAWSLAGGETQYF.

CDR3 nucleotides: TGTGCCAGCAGCTTGGATCTAGGACTCGGTAATGCTTTCTTT. Residues: CASSLDLGLGNAFF. This chain links TRBV5-5 with TRBJ1-1, with D unclear. Trimming stripped 0 bases from V and 11 bases from J, with 17 bases between. This CDR3 region has 14 residues. From germline, CDR1 is SGHKS and CDR2 YYEKEE (reference sequence).

As DNA, the CDR3 is TGTGCCAGCAGCCCAAGGGGGACAGGGGCGTCCGGGGAGCTGTTTTTT. It specifies CASSPRGTGASGELFF. The V call is TRBV13, the J call TRBJ2-2, with 10 bases fitting TRBD1. Germline V gives CDR1 PRHDT, CDR2 FYEKMQ (reference sequence). With V trimmed by 5 bases and J by 6 bases, 9 bases remained unmatched. This CDR3 contains 16 residues.

The gene calls are TRBV5-6 and TRBJ2-7, with 7 bases fitting TRBD1. This CDR3 has 15 amino acids. From germline, CDR1 is SGHDT and CDR2 YYEEEE. J gave up 5 bases and V 4 bases, and 12 bases lay outside the gene matches. CDR3 loop: CASSHRPGQWDEQYF. The CDR3 bases are TGTGCCAGCAGCCACCGACCGGGACAGTGGGACGAGCAGTACTTC.

The rearrangement links TRBV9 to TRBJ2-3; D may be TRBD1 or TRBD2 (5 bases each). The germline CDR1 and CDR2 sequences are SGDLS and YYNGEE. The CDR3 contains 15 residues. V was trimmed by 4 bases and J by 0 bases, leaving 12 bases between them. This CDR3 reads CASSQGLASTDTQYF. CDR3 sequence (DNA): TGTGCCAGCAGCCAGGGTCTAGCCAGCACAGATACGCAGTATTTT.

The chain joins TRBV4-1 to TRBJ2-2; D might be TRBD1 (5 bases). V was cut by 1 base and J by 4 bases, with 13 bases left in between. CDR3 length equals 16 residues. Germline V CDR1 and CDR2: MGHRA, YSYEKL. The CDR3 sequence is CASSQARSRGTGELFF. In nucleotides, the CDR3 is TGCGCCAGCAGCCAAGCGCGGTCAAGGGGCACCGGGGAGCTGTTTTTT.

This clone has just one count. The chain joins TRBV19 to TRBJ1-5; D perhaps matches TRBD1 (5 bases). From germline, CDR1 is LNHDA and CDR2 SQIVND (reference sequence). With 6 bases removed from V and 0 bases from J, the gap between germline ends came to 12 bases. The CDR3 runs to 15 residues. The CDR3 protein is CASSRALYSNQPQHF. The CDR3 DNA follows: TGTGCCAGTAGCAGGGCCCTTTATAGCAATCAGCCCCAGCATTTT.

V gene TRBV7-2 combines with J gene TRBJ2-1, with 7 bases fitting TRBD1. This CDR3 has 14 residues. CDR1 SGHTA and CDR2 FQGNSA come from the germline V gene. J gave up 5 bases and V 5 bases, and 6 bases lay outside the gene matches. The CDR3 DNA reads TGTGCCAGCAGCGTACCCGGACAGGACAATGAGCAGTTCTTC. Its protein product is CASSVPGQDNEQFF.

The chain links TRBV7-6 to TRBJ2-1, with D perhaps matching TRBD1 (5 bases). The germline CDR1 and CDR2 sequences are SGHVS and FNYEAQ. The CDR3 covers 11 residues. Deletions cut 5 bases from V and 7 bases from J, with 6 bases between. The CDR3 loop reads CASSAGNEQFF. In DNA, the CDR3 is TGTGCCAGCAGCGCAGGGAATGAGCAGTTCTTC.

The rearrangement uses TRBV28 and TRBJ1-1, with a possible D match to TRBD1 (5 bases). This CDR3 contains 16 residues. V was clipped by 1 base and J by 0 bases, with 12 bases between them. The germline CDR1 and CDR2 sequences are MDHEN and SYDVKM. The CDR3 DNA sequence: TGTGCCAGCAGTTTATCCACAGGAATCATGAACACTGAAGCTTTCTTT. Protein product: CASSLSTGIMNTEAFF. Full variable domain (missing parts from reference TRBV28 and TRBJ1-1): DVKVTQSSRYLVKRTGEKVFLECVQDMDHENMFWYRQDPGLGLRLIYFSYDVKMKEKGDIPEGYSVSREKKERFSLILESASTNQTSMYLCASSLSTGIMNTEAFFGQGTRLTVV.